This record covers a single T cell receptor (beta chain). Its antigen is currently unknown. This sample is drawn from a study of cytomegalovirus exposure and HLA in healthy donors. Findings and caveats of the study: The study carried out a later analysis of TCR beta sequences. It associated approximately 15,000 of them with specific HLA alleles at a false discovery rate of 0.05. Donor immune exposure was known only as CMV serostatus. Later work showed greater clonal expansion in HLA-associated TCR beta chains than in equally common others. Prior analysis indicated that the majority of TCR beta V segments exhibited productivity approximately 87% or approximately 30% of the time.

PCR amplification relied on 60 Vbeta primers (plus 13 Jbeta primers). TCRdb's table, derived via immunoSEQ multiplex PCR, lists solely in-frame clones and lacks some. The profile shows about 140,000 clones, 80% of them singletons. Per germline, CDR1 SGHRS and CDR2 YFSETQ. Trimming at V came to 4 bases and at J to 0 bases, leaving 10 bases not matched to a gene. The CDR3 is 17 residues long. The sample comprised PBMCs. This TCR was recovered from a man aged 35 to 55 in good health and CMV-seropositive. V and J are TRBV5-1 and TRBJ1-3, with 7 positions matching TRBD1. The CDR3 nucleotides read TGCGCCAGCAGCCTCGCTTGGACAGGCAGCTCTGGAAACACCATATATTTT. This codes for CASSLAWTGSSGNTIYF.